The text below deals with one T cell receptor beta chain. The specificity of this receptor is unknown. Per-base qualities were not stored, and no clone one base away is much larger. This entry is derived from a study of blood T cell repertoires in COVID-19 (dated by TCRdb to 2020 to 2021). Broadly, across the study: Samples covering the acute and convalescent phases of COVID-19 were provided by collaborators in the United States, Italy and Spain. The material from the prospective study consisted of cDNA or gDNA derived from T cells, B-cell-depleted T cells, or PBMCs. Subjects who had been exposed to COVID-19, were actively infected with it, or had recovered from it provided the deeply sampled blood TCRbeta repertoires that made up the dataset. A freely available public database, intended as a resource for researchers studying the immune response to SARS-CoV-2, is where the repertoires were released. Samples came from the ongoing ImmuneRACE study (first 160 participants) plus 1,254 subjects from 6 global collaborators. Sample metadata almost always included a de-identified subject ID, COVID-19 status, age in years and sex. HLA class I and class II types, where available, came from metadata supplied by the sample provider rather than from assay-based typing. Overall study outcomes, separate from this receptor: Clinical and demographic metadata were provided uncurated, with the amount varying by source and participant.

CDR1 and CDR2 are drawn from the germline V gene (reference sequence): LNHDA, SQIVND. Taken from cysteine to phenylalanine, the CDR3 has 16 residues. The only DNA kept is the CDR3, 48 bases in frame from the first base. Germline trimming: 5 bases from V, 2 bases from J; junction bases outside gene matches: 4. The immunoSEQ Assay, a bias-controlled multiplex PCR, was used to amplify TCRbeta CDR3 regions from genomic DNA. The original pipeline was this. Nucleated cell counts per sample were estimated from amplification of reference gene primers within the assay. Sequence reads were collapsed and filtered to measure the absolute abundance of every unique TCRbeta CDR3 rearrangement. For each sample, productive Simpson clonality was calculated by taking the square root of Simpson's diversity index across productive rearrangements. This immuneACCESS table, as held by TCRdb, lists in-frame sequences with V and J called but not all clones. Of the missing ones, under half trace to an unresolved V gene in checked studies; the others have no known cause. Clonal size and the V and J genes are those of that table, whereas D and trimming came from the DNA. Across this sample there are roughly 72,000 clones, with 79% seen only once. The top ten clonotypes cover 5% to 5.5% of the sample.

Whole blood was collected in K2EDTA tubes by collaborating institutions according to the institutions' own protocols. Collaborator samples were shipped for TCRbeta analysis as frozen whole blood, isolated PBMCs, or DNA extracted from either sample type. Recombination connected TRBV19 to TRBJ2-1, with 12 middle bases fitting TRBD2. The sample was peripheral blood. The TCR originated in a woman aged 80 or older with active or convalescent COVID-19. The nucleotide sequence is TGTGCCAGTAGTGAAACTAGCGGGAGGACCTACAATGAGCAGTTCTTC. This is translated as CASSETSGRTYNEQFF.